The 22 T cell receptor beta chains below all came from one sample that was sequenced in a study of cytomegalovirus exposure and HLA in healthy donors (dated by TCRdb to 2015 to 2018). Library creation used the immunoSEQ multiplex PCR assay. For the multiplex PCR, a mixture combining 60 forward primers for TCR Vbeta segments and 13 reverse primers for TCR Jbeta segments was used. TCRdb mirrors the immuneACCESS table, restricted to in-frame sequences. Some clones are absent from its copies; in checked studies, under half trace to an unresolved V gene, and the reason for the others is unknown. The sample has roughly 110,000 clones on record, roughly 82% of them singletons. 2% to 3% of the sample lies in the top ten. The material sequenced was PBMCs. Receptors were obtained from a man younger than 45 in good health and CMV-seropositive.

In its sample, this clone was seen a few times. The chain is built from TRBV2 and TRBJ1-5, with 10 bases identical to TRBD1. Germline CDR1 SNHLY, CDR2 FYNNEI. With V trimmed by 4 bases and J by 7 bases, 7 bases remained unmatched. The CDR3 is 15 amino acids. CDR3 protein: CASSVLGQGGQPQHF. As DNA, the CDR3 is TGTGCCAGCAGTGTCCTTGGACAGGGGGGACAGCCCCAGCATTTT.

The V call is TRBV2, the J call TRBJ2-1; TRBD1 matches at 9 bases. The CDR3 has 15 amino acids. Trimming at V came to 5 bases and at J to 7 bases, leaving 9 bases not matched to a gene. Germline V lookup: CDR1 SNHLY, CDR2 FYNNEI. The CDR3 DNA follows: TGTGCCAGCAGTCTAACAGGGGGCGAGGGAAATGAGCAGTTCTTC. Protein: CASSLTGGEGNEQFF.

The V call is TRBV5-4, the J call TRBJ2-3, with 9 bases that match TRBD2. Trimming cost V 0 bases and J 5 bases; bases outside gene matches: 13. Per the germline V gene, CDR1 is SGHNT and CDR2 is YYREEE (reference sequence). There are 18 residues in the CDR3. CDR3 in amino acids: CASSLGGVLAGRVDTQYF. The CDR3 coding sequence is TGTGCCAGCAGCTTGGGGGGGGTCCTAGCGGGGAGGGTAGATACGCAGTATTTT.

This chain links TRBV14 with TRBJ2-3, with D perhaps TRBD2 (5 bases). Germline V gene data show CDR1 as SGHDN and CDR2 as FVKESK. The CDR3 consists of 13 residues. The V end lost 1 base, the J end lost 8 bases, and 10 bases lay between the germline ends. CDR3 nucleotides: TGTGCCAGCAGCCAAGGCGCCGGGGTTACGCAGTATTTT. Protein product: CASSQGAGVTQYF.

This chain joins TRBV20-1 and TRBJ1-2; 7 bases match TRBD1. Germline CDR1 DFQATT, CDR2 SNEGSKA (reference sequence). The CDR3 spans 11 residues. The CDR3 nucleotides read TGCGCTTCTGGGACAGACTATGGCTACACCTTC. As protein: CASGTDYGYTF.

J is TRBJ1-1 and V is TRBV5-1, with 7 bases matching TRBD1. The germline V gene has CDR1 SGHRS and CDR2 YFSETQ. With V trimmed by 4 bases and J by 3 bases, 3 bases remained unmatched. This CDR3 comprises 13 residues. The CDR3 coding sequence is TGCGCCAGCAGCCTTGACAGGGACACTGAAGCTTTCTTT. This codes for CASSLDRDTEAFF.

The rearrangement links TRBV19 to TRBJ1-6, with TRBD1 identical over 9 bases. The V segment lost 6 bases and the J segment 8 bases; nucleotides outside the gene matches: 8. The CDR3 has 15 residues. CDR1 and CDR2 from the germline V gene are LNHDA and SQIVND (reference sequence). CDR3 in DNA: TGTGCCAGTAGACCGGGGACAGGGACGTATTCACCCCTCCACTTT. It yields the protein CASRPGTGTYSPLHF.

V is TRBV6-1 and J is TRBJ1-4; D unclear. The length of the CDR3 is 13 residues. The germline V and J ends were trimmed by 7 bases and 8 bases, with 14 bases remaining between them. Germline CDR1 and CDR2: MNHNS and SASEGT. CDR3 protein: CASTPAGREKLFF. The CDR3 DNA follows: TGTGCCAGCACCCCTGCGGGCAGAGAAAAACTGTTTTTT.

Here the CDR3 reads CASSQDSSNYGYTF. The CDR3 coding sequence is TGTGCCAGCAGCCAAGACAGTTCTAACTATGGCTACACCTTC. The rearrangement uses TRBV5-6 and TRBJ1-2; D is possibly TRBD1 (5 bases). Germline assignment: CDR1 SGHDT and CDR2 YYEEEE. The CDR3 sequence is 14 residues long. V was trimmed by 4 bases and J by 0 bases, leaving 10 bases between them.

V is TRBV27 and J is TRBJ1-3, with D tentatively TRBD1 (6 bases). The CDR3 runs 17 residues. Germline-derived CDR1 and CDR2 are MNHEY and SMNVEV (reference sequence). V was pared by 4 bases and J by 3 bases, with 19 bases between. The CDR3 region has the DNA TGTGCCAGCAGTTCACTCCCCGGCAGGGGTAATGGAAACACCATATATTTT. It is translated as CASSSLPGRGNGNTIYF.

The chain carries TRBV29-1 and TRBJ1-2, with TRBD1 matching 10 bases. With V trimmed by 6 bases and J by 7 bases, 14 bases remained unmatched. Germline-derived CDR1 and CDR2 are SQVTM and ANQGSEA. This CDR3 contains 15 residues. The CDR3 loop is CSVALTGQGRGGYTF. CDR3 sequence (DNA): TGCAGCGTAGCCCTGACGGGACAGGGGAGGGGTGGCTACACCTTC.

This chain links TRBV7-3 with TRBJ2-3; TRBD2 might be the D (6 bases). Germline loops: CDR1 SGHTA, CDR2 FQGTGA. Deletions cut 2 bases from V and 4 bases from J, with 7 bases between. This CDR3 has 13 residues. The CDR3 is CASSLSSADTQYF. The CDR3 DNA reads as TGTGCCAGCAGCTTATCTAGCGCAGATACGCAGTATTTT.

This chain links TRBV10-1 with TRBJ2-7; a weak D match, TRBD2 (6 bases). Per germline, CDR1 WNHNN and CDR2 SYGVQD (reference sequence). The CDR3 has 12 residues. Trimming cost V 11 bases and J 4 bases, with 15 bases left between them. DNA of the CDR3: TGCGCCCTTACTCACGGACTATACGAGCAGTACTTC. As protein: CALTHGLYEQYF.

As to this clone: The junction departs from the called germline gene at one end, perhaps through a read error. The chain combines TRBV7-9 with TRBJ2-1; possibly TRBD1 for D (6 bases). The CDR3 runs to 16 residues. Germline CDR1 is SEHNR and CDR2 is FQNEAQ (reference sequence). Here the CDR3 DNA reads TGTTCCAGCAGTCCCACCACAGGGTACTTCAGCAATGAGCAGTTCTTC. Translating it yields CSSSPTTGYFSNEQFF.

The rearrangement uses TRBV5-4 and TRBJ1-1; unclear D gene. V shed 1 base and J shed 5 bases, with 9 bases lying between them. The length of the CDR3 is 13 residues. Germline V lookup: CDR1 SGHNT, CDR2 YYREEE (reference sequence). This CDR3 is CASSLRGLTEAFF. The CDR3 bases are TGTGCCAGCAGCTTGAGAGGGTTGACTGAAGCTTTCTTT.

This sequence joins TRBV9 and TRBJ2-2; 11 bases match TRBD2. V trimming: 0 bases; J trimming: 6 bases; junction bases outside the gene matches: 10. Germline CDR1 and CDR2: SGDLS and YYNGEE. There are 18 residues in the CDR3. CDR3 sequence: CASSVDPSGGLGAGELFF. DNA of the CDR3: TGTGCCAGCAGCGTAGACCCTAGCGGGGGGCTCGGGGCCGGGGAGCTGTTTTTT.

The gene calls are TRBV5-1 and TRBJ2-7; tentative D call: TRBD1 (5 bases). The V gene's germline CDR1 is SGHRS and CDR2 YFSETQ. Trimming cost V 0 bases and J 0 bases, with 13 bases left between them. The CDR3 has 16 residues. CDR3 sequence (DNA): TGCGCCAGCAGCTTGGTGGCAGGGTCAAGCTCCTACGAGCAGTACTTC. It codes for CASSLVAGSSSYEQYF.

The gene calls are TRBV19 and TRBJ2-2, with a weak D call TRBD1 (7 bases). Per germline, CDR1 LNHDA and CDR2 SQIVND (reference sequence). V was trimmed by 5 bases and J by 5 bases, leaving 21 bases between them. CDR3 length: 17 residues. The CDR3 region has the DNA TGTGCCAGTAGTCCCCGGGGGCAGGGGGGAATAACCGGGGAGCTGTTTTTT. This gives the protein CASSPRGQGGITGELFF. The full variable domain, with the rest looked up from reference TRBV19 and TRBJ2-2, is DGGITQSPKYLFRKEGQNVTLSCEQNLNHDAMYWYRQDPGQGLRLIYYSQIVNDFQKGDIAEGYSVSREKKESFPLTVTSAQKNPTAFYLCASSPRGQGGITGELFFGEGSRLTVL.

CDR3 bases: TGTGCCAGCAGCTTAGAGCGAACACCCTACGAGCAGTACTTC. This gives the protein CASSLERTPYEQYF. The V gene is TRBV7-9, the J gene TRBJ2-5; D gene ambiguous. Near its end, the DNA agrees better with TRBJ2-7, so the J call may be wrong. Germline CDR1 and CDR2: SEHNR and FQNEAQ (reference sequence). The CDR3 covers 14 residues.

The chain links TRBV5-1 to TRBJ2-5; 10 positions match TRBD2. The junction had 11 bases not matched to a gene; V was cut back by 4 bases and J by 5 bases. Germline CDR1 SGHRS, CDR2 YFSETQ. The CDR3 has 16 amino acids. The CDR3 is CASSQAVAGGRETQYF. The DNA of the CDR3 is TGCGCCAGCAGCCAGGCGGTAGCGGGGGGCCGGGAGACCCAGTACTTC.

The chain links TRBV6-5 to TRBJ2-7, with a possible D match to TRBD1 (5 bases). CDR1 MNHEY and CDR2 SVGAGI come from the germline V gene. Trimming removed 1 base from V and 5 bases from J, with 9 bases in between. This CDR3 is 13 amino acids long. The CDR3 region is CASSYYQGNEQYF. CDR3 nucleotide sequence: TGTGCCAGCAGTTACTACCAGGGCAACGAGCAGTACTTC.

This chain connects TRBV6-4 to TRBJ2-2; D might be TRBD2 (7 bases). V lost 3 bases to trimming and J lost 6 bases, with 14 bases between them. The CDR3 loop spans 15 amino acids. CDR1 and CDR2 (germline): MRHNA, SNTAGT. The DNA of the CDR3 is TGTGCCAGCAGTGAGAGGGGGGGCGCTCCCGGGGAGCTGTTTTTT. It specifies CASSERGGAPGELFF.